Following are 2 T cell receptor beta chains from one sample sequenced in a study of cytomegalovirus exposure and HLA in healthy donors. PCR used 60 Vbeta primers and 13 Jbeta primers. Here immunoSEQ multiplex PCR was the method, and the copy in TCRdb shows in-frame clones only, minus some. This sample has about 140,000 clones, with approximately 82% found just once. Material for sequencing was PBMCs. The receptors were gathered from a woman between 40 and 55 years old in good health and CMV-seronegative.

The chain has TRBV19 and TRBJ1-1; D uncertain. The germline V gene encodes CDR1 LNHDA and CDR2 SQIVND (reference sequence). The CDR3 length is 12 residues. Trimming cost V 7 bases and J 4 bases, with 10 bases left between them. In nucleotides, the CDR3 is TGTGCCAGTACTCCCCGGAGCACTGAAGCTTTCTTT. This translates into CASTPRSTEAFF. The whole variable domain, remainder taken from reference TRBV19 and TRBJ1-1, is DGGITQSPKYLFRKEGQNVTLSCEQNLNHDAMYWYRQDPGQGLRLIYYSQIVNDFQKGDIAEGYSVSREKKESFPLTVTSAQKNPTAFYLCASTPRSTEAFFGQGTRLTVV.

This chain links TRBV21-1 with TRBJ2-7; the table's D call TRBD1 went unverified against the DNA. TRBV21-1 is reported as a pseudogene. The CDR3 length is 15 residues. CDR3 loop: CASSKERQGAYEQYF. The CDR3, as DNA: TGTGCCAGCAGCAAAGAGAGACAGGGGGCCTACGAGCAGTACTTC.